These T cell receptor beta chains were read from a single sample in a study of T cells in localized non-small cell lung cancer. Using immunoSEQ multiplex PCR, the repertoire was profiled, and TCRdb retains in-frame clones only, with some absent. The sample comprises 45,000 to 60,000 clones, around 83% of which are singletons, and 2.5% rests with the top ten. Source: PBMCs, taken before any cancer treatment. The receptors here all came from a man aged 40 to 70 with stage II lung adenocarcinoma. The CDR3 runs from the conserved cysteine through the conserved F or W. D genes are given only for firm matches.

>TRBV6-1|NA
CASSEAHEQGYEQYF
>TRBV5-6|TRBD2
CASSLGAGSSTDTQYF
>TRBV7-8|NA
CASSSLFETDHGYTF
>TRBV5-4|TRBD2
CASSPRTSGTDTQYF
>TRBV6-1|NA
CASDRWGGRNQPQHF
>TRBV6-5|TRBD1
CASSYRDRFYGYTF
>TRBV5-6|NA
CASSFRGGYSYNSPLHF
>TRBV7-2|NA
CASSLSFGASLGTIYF
>TRBV6-5|NA
CASSSKAWESNQPQHF
>TRBV19|TRBD2
CASSISGLAGGRDEQFF
>TRBV7-8|TRBD1
CASSLRGQGKSYEQYF
>TRBV4-1|NA
CASSQDPGNQETQYF
>TRBV10-2|TRBD1
CATQPGTGITQYF
>TRBV2|TRBD1
CASRTGGQGTEAFF
>TRBV27|NA
CASSSANTEAFF
>TRBV6-5|TRBD1
CASSLTGGFSPLHF
>TRBV6-5|TRBD1
CASSYFRQGYQETQYF
>TRBV11-2|TRBD1
CASSLIRGPNVLTF
>TRBV30|NA
CACSRTSQETQYF
>TRBV12-5|NA
CASGQPSYGYTF
>TRBV5-1|NA
CASSSTPLSGNTIYF
>TRBV7-2|NA
CASSLVAGSSYNEQFF
>TRBV15|NA
CATSTRLADGELFF
>TRBV9|NA
CASSLEDGENEKLFF
>TRBV6-5|NA
CASSYSDSPLHF
>TRBV2|NA
CASSAPTSPETQYF
>TRBV30|NA
CAWSVGRVADTLGQKQFF
>TRBV10-3|NA
CAISEGAGRTDTQYF
>TRBV27|NA
CASSPGYAYGYTF
>TRBV7-3|NA
CASSAYRNSPLHF
>TRBV5-6|TRBD2
CASSLPGLASSEQYF
>TRBV18|TRBD1
CASSPPSGGEGNEQFF
>TRBV15|TRBD1
CATSRRRGHRQGGEKLFF
>TRBV7-8|TRBD1
CASSLLLGTDGGYTF
>TRBV6-5|NA
CASSRGEKQPQHF
>TRBV5-6|NA
CASSLQDDSKAFF
>TRBV6-5|NA
CASSYSPGWNTEAFF